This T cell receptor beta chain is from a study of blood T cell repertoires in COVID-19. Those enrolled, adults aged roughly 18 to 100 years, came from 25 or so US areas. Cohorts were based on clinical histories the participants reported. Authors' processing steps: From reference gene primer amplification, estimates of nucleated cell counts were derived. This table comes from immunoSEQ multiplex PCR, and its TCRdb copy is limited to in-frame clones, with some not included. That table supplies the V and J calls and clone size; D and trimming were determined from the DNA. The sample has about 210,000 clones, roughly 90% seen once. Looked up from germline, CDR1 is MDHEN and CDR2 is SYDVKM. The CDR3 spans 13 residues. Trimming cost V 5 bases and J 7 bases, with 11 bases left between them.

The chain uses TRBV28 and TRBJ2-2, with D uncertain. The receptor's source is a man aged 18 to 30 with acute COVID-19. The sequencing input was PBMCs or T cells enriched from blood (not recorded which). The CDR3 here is CASSGLSDGELFF. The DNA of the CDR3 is TGTGCCAGCAGTGGCCTCAGTGACGGGGAGCTGTTTTTT.